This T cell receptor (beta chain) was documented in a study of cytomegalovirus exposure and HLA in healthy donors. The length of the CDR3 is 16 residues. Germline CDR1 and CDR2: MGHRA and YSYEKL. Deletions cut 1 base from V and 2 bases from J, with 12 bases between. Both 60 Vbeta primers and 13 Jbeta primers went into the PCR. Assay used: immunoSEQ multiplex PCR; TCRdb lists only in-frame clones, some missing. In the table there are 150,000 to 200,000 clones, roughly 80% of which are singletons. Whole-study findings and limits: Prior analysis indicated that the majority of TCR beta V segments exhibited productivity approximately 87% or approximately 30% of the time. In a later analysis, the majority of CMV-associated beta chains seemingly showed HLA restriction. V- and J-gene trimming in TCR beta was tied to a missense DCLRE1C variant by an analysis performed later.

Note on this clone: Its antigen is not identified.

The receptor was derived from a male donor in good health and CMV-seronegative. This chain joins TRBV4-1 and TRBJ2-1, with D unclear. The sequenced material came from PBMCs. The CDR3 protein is CASSQAGSETYNEQFF. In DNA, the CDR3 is TGCGCCAGCAGCCAAGCCGGGTCGGAGACCTACAATGAGCAGTTCTTC.